These 14 T cell receptor beta chains share one sample of origin, sequenced in a study of monozygotic twins with inflammatory bowel disease. For each CDR3 protein, TCRdb gives one entry from its re-call of the 5' RACE reads, without DNA. This sample lists about 160,000 distinct CDR3 sequences; its ten largest clones have 2.8%. Material for sequencing was blood. Receptors originate from a human donor with ulcerative colitis or Crohn's disease, or a healthy co-twin of an affected twin (not recorded which).

The chain recombines TRBV6-5 with TRBJ1-3. The CDR3 length is 14 residues. Germline values: CDR1 MNHEY, CDR2 SVGAGI. The CDR3 reads CASSYSYSGNTIYF.

The chain has TRBV28 and TRBJ1-5. Germline lookup yields CDR1 MDHEN and CDR2 SYDVKM. This CDR3 has 14 amino acids. The CDR3 sequence: CASSLNSLNQPQHF.

The rearrangement joins TRBV24-1 to TRBJ2-3; TCRdb proposes TRBD2, but this gene call is untestable without DNA. The germline V gene encodes CDR1 KGHDR and CDR2 SFDVKD. This CDR3 spans 18 amino acids. The CDR3 loop reads CATSEGGIWTSGADTQYF.

CDR3 sequence: CASSLVHSGANVLTF. The chain employs TRBV7-3 and TRBJ2-6. This CDR3 is built from 15 residues. CDR1 is SGHTA and CDR2 is FQGTGA in the germline V gene.

The rearrangement joins TRBV20-1 to TRBJ1-4; TCRdb gives TRBD1 as the D gene, but with no DNA this cannot be confirmed. The CDR3 totals 12 residues. Germline V gene data show CDR1 as DFQATT and CDR2 as SNEGSKA (reference sequence). The chain's CDR3 is CSVGQGGEKLFF.

The chain recombines TRBV5-1 with TRBJ2-7; the TRBD1 assignment by TCRdb is unverifiable without DNA. This CDR3 has 14 residues. The V gene's germline CDR1 is SGHRS and CDR2 YFSETQ. The CDR3 is CASSLGQGSYEQYF. Full variable domain (remainder filled in from reference TRBV5-1 and TRBJ2-7): KAGVTQTPRYLIKTRGQQVTLSCSPISGHRSVSWYQQTPGQGLQFLFEYFSETQRNKGNFPGRFSGRQFSNSRSEMNVSTLELGDSALYLCASSLGQGSYEQYFGPGTRLTVT.

The chain links TRBV28 to TRBJ2-5; without DNA, the TCRdb call of TRBD1 cannot be checked. CDR1 and CDR2 (germline): MDHEN, SYDVKM. The CDR3 totals 16 residues. The CDR3 loop reads CASSLRTGKGQETQYF. Using reference TRBV28 and TRBJ2-5 for the parts outside the CDR3, the full variable domain is DVKVTQSSRYLVKRTGEKVFLECVQDMDHENMFWYRQDPGLGLRLIYFSYDVKMKEKGDIPEGYSVSREKKERFSLILESASTNQTSMYLCASSLRTGKGQETQYFGPGTRLLVL.

The CDR3 is CASSFGLRETQYF. The V and J genes are TRBV27 and TRBJ2-5; the TCRdb call, TRBD2, lacks DNA for checking. Germline V gene sequence: CDR1 MNHEY, CDR2 SMNVEV (reference sequence). The CDR3 totals 13 residues.

The chain joins TRBV10-3 to TRBJ2-3; TCRdb proposes TRBD1, but this gene call is untestable without DNA. This CDR3 has 14 residues. The germline gives CDR1 ENHRY, CDR2 SYGVKD. CDR3: CAISVGGSTDTQYF.

This chain uses TRBV5-1 with TRBJ2-7; TCRdb gives TRBD2 as the D gene, but with no DNA this cannot be confirmed. Germline V gene sequence: CDR1 SGHRS, CDR2 YFSETQ. There are 14 residues in the CDR3. CDR3 region: CASSPGLAMREQYF.

The chain is built from TRBV7-2 and TRBJ2-7; TCRdb outputs TRBD1, but without DNA this stays unchecked. Looked up from germline, CDR1 is SGHTA and CDR2 is FQGNSA. The CDR3 loop spans 15 amino acids. CDR3 sequence: CASSLVSGAVDEQYF.

V and J are TRBV5-1 and TRBJ2-5; TCRdb's D gene call, TRBD1, goes unchecked for lack of DNA. The CDR3 contains 17 residues. Looked up from germline, CDR1 is SGHRS and CDR2 is YFSETQ. The CDR3: CASSPIIGQGPQETQYF.

The V call is TRBV5-6, the J call TRBJ1-1; TCRdb indicates TRBD1, and absent DNA this call remains unverified. From germline, CDR1 is SGHDT and CDR2 YYEEEE. This CDR3 contains 14 residues. The CDR3 loop is CASSSQGAYTEAFF.

The chain has TRBV7-9 and TRBJ2-5; the D call from TCRdb, TRBD2, cannot be confirmed without DNA. CDR1 and CDR2 (germline): SEHNR, FQNEAQ (reference sequence). The CDR3 has 15 residues. The CDR3 sequence: CASSFRTSGRETQYF.